These 9 T cell receptor beta chains were sequenced from one sample in a study of blood T cell repertoires in COVID-19. The repertoire was sequenced with immunoSEQ multiplex PCR; TCRdb's copy has only in-frame clones and lacks some. The data hold hundreds of thousands of clones, with 75% to 90% observed a single time. The sequenced material came from peripheral blood. Receptor source: a woman in her twenties or thirties with active or convalescent COVID-19.

This sequence joins TRBV18 and TRBJ2-3; D is possibly TRBD1 (5 bases). Germline V gene lookup returns CDR1 KGHSH and CDR2 LQKENI. The CDR3 loop spans 17 amino acids. V dropped 2 bases and J dropped 0 bases, with 15 bases sitting between them. The CDR3 sequence: CASSPAGRVTSTDTQYF. The CDR3 region has the DNA TGTGCCAGCTCACCAGCAGGCAGGGTAACTAGCACAGATACGCAGTATTTT.

The chain uses TRBV5-1 and TRBJ1-3; possible D gene TRBD1, 5 bases. Germline V lookup: CDR1 SGHRS, CDR2 YFSETQ. Trimming removed 2 bases from V and 2 bases from J, with 8 bases in between. CDR3 length: 14 amino acids. The chain's CDR3 is CASSLGEAGNTIYF. CDR3 nucleotides: TGCGCCAGCAGCTTAGGGGAGGCTGGAAACACCATATATTTT. The variable domain in full, with the rest retrieved from reference TRBV5-1 and TRBJ1-3, is KAGVTQTPRYLIKTRGQQVTLSCSPISGHRSVSWYQQTPGQGLQFLFEYFSETQRNKGNFPGRFSGRQFSNSRSEMNVSTLELGDSALYLCASSLGEAGNTIYFGEGSWLTVV.

The chain uses TRBV7-9 and TRBJ1-2, with TRBD1 identical over 8 bases. Germline values: CDR1 SEHNR, CDR2 FQNEAQ (reference sequence). CDR3 size: 14 residues. With V trimmed by 5 bases and J by 7 bases, 9 bases remained unmatched. CDR3 residues: CASSTVGQGVGYTF. The CDR3 DNA reads as TGTGCCAGCAGCACCGTAGGACAGGGAGTTGGCTACACCTTC.

The chain links TRBV7-9 to TRBJ2-3, with 9 bases fitting TRBD2. Germline CDR1 SEHNR, CDR2 FQNEAQ (reference sequence). The CDR3 runs to 14 residues. Trimming at V came to 4 bases and at J to 2 bases, leaving 1 base not matched to a gene. CDR3 sequence reads: CASSWTSDTDTQYF. CDR3 bases: TGTGCCAGCAGCTGGACTAGCGACACAGATACGCAGTATTTT.

This chain connects TRBV5-1 to TRBJ1-3, with TRBD1 identical over 8 bases. Trimming took 2 bases from V and 4 from J; bases not matched to a gene: 2. This CDR3 is 14 amino acids long. The V gene's germline CDR1 is SGHRS and CDR2 YFSETQ. CDR3 DNA sequence: TGCGCCAGCAGCTTAGGACAGGGCGGAAACACCATATATTTT. It yields the protein CASSLGQGGNTIYF.

V usage is TRBV29-1 and J usage is TRBJ1-4, with 8 bases aligning to TRBD1. The CDR3 is 14 amino acids. V shed 3 bases and J 8 bases; nucleotides not matched to a gene: 8. CDR1 and CDR2 (germline): SQVTM, ANQGSEA. CDR3: CSVDPGTGTEKLFF. In DNA, the CDR3 is TGCAGCGTTGACCCCGGGACAGGAACAGAAAAACTGTTTTTT. Based on the CDR3 plus reference TRBV29-1 and TRBJ1-4, the full variable domain is SAVISQKPSRDICQRGTSLTIQCQVDSQVTMMFWYRQQPGQSLTLIATANQGSEATYESGFVIDKFPISRPNLTFSTLTVSNMSPEDSSIYLCSVDPGTGTEKLFFGSGTQLSVL.

The chain couples TRBV4-2 to TRBJ1-1; TRBD1 matches at 11 bases. V lost 4 bases and J lost 6; bases outside the gene matches: 4. Germline V CDR1 and CDR2: LGHNA, YNFKEQ. The CDR3 extends over 14 amino acids. The CDR3: CASSPGTGGPEAFF. CDR3 sequence (DNA): TGTGCCAGCAGCCCCGGGACAGGGGGACCTGAAGCTTTCTTT.

Note on this clone: Other DNA sequences of this sample code for an identical CDR3. The rearrangement uses TRBV27 and TRBJ1-2; 7 positions agree with TRBD1. Trimming removed 5 bases from V and 0 bases from J; junction bases left unmatched: 6. CDR1 and CDR2 from the germline V gene are MNHEY and SMNVEV (reference sequence). This CDR3 is 15 amino acids long. CDR3 loop: CASSPIDRANYGYTF. The CDR3 DNA reads TGTGCCAGCAGTCCGATTGACAGGGCTAACTATGGCTACACCTTC.

The chain carries TRBV5-4 and TRBJ2-3; possible D gene TRBD1, 5 bases. The CDR3 totals 14 residues. V gave up 0 bases and J gave up 4 bases, with 9 bases separating them. Germline V lookup: CDR1 SGHNT, CDR2 YYREEE (reference sequence). As DNA, the CDR3 is TGTGCCAGCAGCTTGGGTGGGGCCCCAGATACGCAGTATTTT. This sequence encodes CASSLGGAPDTQYF.